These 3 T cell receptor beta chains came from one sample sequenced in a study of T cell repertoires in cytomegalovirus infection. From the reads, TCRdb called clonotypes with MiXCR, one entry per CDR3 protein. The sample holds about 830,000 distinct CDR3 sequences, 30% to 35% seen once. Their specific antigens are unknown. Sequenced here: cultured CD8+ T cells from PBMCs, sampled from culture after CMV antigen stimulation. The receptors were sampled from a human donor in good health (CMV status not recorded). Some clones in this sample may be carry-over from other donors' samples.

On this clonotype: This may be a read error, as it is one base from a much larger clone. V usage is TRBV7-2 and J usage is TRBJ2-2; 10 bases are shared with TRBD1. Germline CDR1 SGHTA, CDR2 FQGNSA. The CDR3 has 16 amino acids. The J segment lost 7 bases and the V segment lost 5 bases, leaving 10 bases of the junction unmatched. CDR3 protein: CASSATGGVYIGELFF. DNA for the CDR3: TGTGCCAGCAGCGCGACAGGGGGCGTTTACATCGGGGAGCTGTTTTTT.

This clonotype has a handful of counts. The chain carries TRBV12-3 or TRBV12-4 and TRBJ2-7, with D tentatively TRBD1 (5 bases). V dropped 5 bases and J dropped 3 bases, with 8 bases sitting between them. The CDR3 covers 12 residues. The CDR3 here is CASSPGIYEQYV. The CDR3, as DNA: TGTGCCAGCAGTCCAGGGATCTACGAGCAGTACGTC.

The CDR3: CASSLVRDGTYNEQFF. As DNA, the CDR3 is TGTGCCAGCAGCTTAGTCCGGGACGGAACCTACAATGAGCAGTTCTTC. V usage is TRBV7-9 and J usage is TRBJ2-1; either TRBD1 or TRBD2 may supply D (5 bases each). Per germline, CDR1 SEHNR and CDR2 FQNEAQ (reference sequence). V was clipped by 1 base and J by 2 bases, with 12 bases between them. CDR3 length: 16 amino acids. Using reference TRBV7-9 and TRBJ2-1 for the parts outside the CDR3, the full variable domain is DTGVSQNPRHKITKRGQNVTFRCDPISEHNRLYWYRQTLGQGPEFLTYFQNEAQLEKSRLLSDRFSAERPKGSFSTLEIQRTEQGDSAMYLCASSLVRDGTYNEQFFGPGTRLTVL.